The present TCR beta chain was sequenced within a study of identical twins. Trimming stripped 2 bases from V and 0 bases from J, with 7 bases between. The CDR3 spans 14 residues. From germline, CDR1 is ENHRY and CDR2 SYGVKD. TCRdb redid the calling of the 5' RACE reads with MiXCR, one entry per CDR3 protein. The data hold about 480,000 distinct CDR3 sequences, with 12% to 15% observed a single time. General study results and limits: Insertion counts were lower in abundant cord blood beta clonotypes, a trend that memory repertoires did not show.

This clonotype was found many times. Its specificity is unknown. These records were also assigned to another study, of yellow fever vaccine responses in identical twins.

The receptor comes from a woman under 30 in good health. The V and J genes are TRBV10-3 and TRBJ1-1, with no clear D. The sequenced sample was CD4+ T cells sorted from blood. As DNA, the CDR3 is TGTGCCATCAGTGAGATTCCAGTGAACACTGAAGCTTTCTTT. It is translated as CAISEIPVNTEAFF.